This is a list of T cell receptor beta chains from one sample in a study of CD8 T cells in ankylosing spondylitis. TCRdb passed the 5' RACE reads through MiXCR, listing each CDR3 protein once. The sample consists of 700,000 or so distinct CDR3 sequences, under 20% of them appearing once. The sample taken for sequencing was blood, either unsorted or a sorted T cell fraction (not recorded which). The source is a male donor with ankylosing spondylitis. CDR3s leave out the opening cysteine and the closing phenylalanine or tryptophan.

j_call v_call cdr3_aa
TRBJ2-1 TRBV18 ASSPPSVVDEQF
TRBJ2-1 TRBV5-1 ATSGTSGGEQF
TRBJ2-7 TRBV9 ASSGIGTDGPYEQY
TRBJ2-5 TRBV28 ASSPETSGSGETQY
TRBJ1-1 TRBV25-1 ASSEGGREWSEAF
TRBJ2-1 TRBV5-1 ASSFLGSDEQF
TRBJ1-2 TRBV11-2 ASSKGWPDRGDETNYGYT
TRBJ2-7 TRBV7-6 ASSPVGFYEQY
TRBJ1-6 TRBV12-3/TRBV12-4 ASSSLTGGSSPLH
TRBJ1-1 TRBV27 ASSLDRGLEAF
TRBJ2-7 TRBV28 ASSLGPSGRGYEQY
TRBJ2-1 TRBV5-5 ASSLAFSYNEQF
TRBJ1-2 TRBV12-3/TRBV12-4 ASSLGTVYGYT
TRBJ2-1 TRBV7-9 ASSLRTCGRGVDEQF
TRBJ2-5 TRBV20-1 SARDSGNRETQY
TRBJ2-3 TRBV20-1 SATLGGGGAVDTQY
TRBJ2-3 TRBV5-1 ASSPGLAGGRGTDTQY
TRBJ2-5 TRBV29-1 SVDSGTIQTQY
TRBJ2-6 TRBV4-3 ASSQDDRTSGANVLT
TRBJ1-2 TRBV29-1 SVEVGALAYGYT
TRBJ2-7 TRBV5-1 ASRLAGSFGHEQY
TRBJ1-2 TRBV28 ASSPPADGRGYGYT
TRBJ1-1 TRBV20-1 SAREAAGVNTEAF
TRBJ2-1 TRBV4-2 ASSQVGGSYNEQF
TRBJ1-1 TRBV20-1 SASRAGTEAF
TRBJ2-1 TRBV24-1 ATSDSTGLAYNEQF
TRBJ2-6 TRBV24-1 ATSDPTGAGANVLT
TRBJ1-1 TRBV6-4 ASSDDQGTEAF
TRBJ2-6 TRBV11-2 ASSHRDRVNSGANVLT
TRBJ2-7 TRBV6-2/TRBV6-3 ASSTRTGAYEQY
TRBJ1-6 TRBV2 ASSAPRGVDNSPLH
TRBJ1-5 TRBV20-1 SVWDRVFNQPQH
TRBJ2-5 TRBV28 ASTQLAGGPGETQY
TRBJ2-7 TRBV4-1 ASSLRKALGPYEQY
TRBJ1-3 TRBV3-1 ASSSGRSGNTIY
TRBJ2-7 TRBV11-2 ASSPGPVSYEQY
TRBJ2-7 TRBV4-2 ASSQGSTSGNSYEQY
TRBJ1-6 TRBV9 ASSVEINSPLH
TRBJ2-1 TRBV7-8 ASSSQGRWWF
TRBJ1-4 TRBV5-6 ASSFAGHSNEKLF
TRBJ2-3 TRBV27 ASSPKLGTDTQY
TRBJ2-3 TRBV7-9 ASSLSAASTDTQY
TRBJ2-7 TRBV29-1 SGVTSGSSYEQY
TRBJ2-1 TRBV5-1 ASSWIAGGPGDEQF
TRBJ2-1 TRBV29-1 SVEVSPLAGASSEQF
TRBJ2-6 TRBV7-8 ASSLAVGNFGSGANVLT
TRBJ1-2 TRBV20-1 SADPHGASYGYT
TRBJ2-5 TRBV27 ASKALGGGGQETQY
TRBJ2-5 TRBV18 ASSPRTSGNQETQY